This T cell receptor (beta chain) was sequenced in a study of T-cell reconstitution after alpha-beta-depleted transplantation in children. TCRbeta library preparation incorporated unique molecular identifiers. MiXCR, run by TCRdb on the PCR reads, gives a single entry per CDR3 protein. Of 900,000 or so distinct CDR3 sequences listed, about 16% are singletons. From germline, CDR1 is DFQATT and CDR2 SNEGSKA (reference sequence). CDR3 length equals 15 residues. Trimming took off 4 bases at V and 13 bases at J, with 26 bases between the two ends. J is TRBJ1-3 and V is TRBV20-1; D gene unclear. The source was PBMCs, mostly from graft donor cells, collected 360 days after TCRalphabeta/CD19-depleted stem cell transplant. The receptor was isolated from a male patient aged 10 to 17 who had a stem cell transplant for acute lymphoblastic leukemia, so the T cells may come from the graft donor. In nucleotides, the CDR3 is TGCAGTGCTAAATCAAGCCCAGACAAGAAATTTGCGATATATTTT. Its protein is CSAKSSPDKKFAIYF.